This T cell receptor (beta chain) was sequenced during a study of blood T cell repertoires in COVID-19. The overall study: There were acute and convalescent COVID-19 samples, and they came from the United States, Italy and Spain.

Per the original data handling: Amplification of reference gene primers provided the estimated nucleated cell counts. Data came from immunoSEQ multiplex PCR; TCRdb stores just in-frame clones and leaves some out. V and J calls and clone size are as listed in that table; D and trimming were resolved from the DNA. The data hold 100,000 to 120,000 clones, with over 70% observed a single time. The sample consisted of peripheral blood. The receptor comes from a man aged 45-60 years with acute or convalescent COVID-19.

The CDR3 sequence: CASSREFGTGGIKSYEQYF. CDR3 bases: TGCGCCAGCAGCCGGGAGTTCGGGACAGGGGGGATCAAGTCCTACGAGCAGTACTTC. The chain recombines TRBV4-1 with TRBJ2-7; 11 nucleotides agree with TRBD1. Trimming cost V 4 bases and J 1 base; bases outside gene matches: 15. The CDR3 is 19 residues long. CDR1 is MGHRA, CDR2 YSYEKL, per germline.